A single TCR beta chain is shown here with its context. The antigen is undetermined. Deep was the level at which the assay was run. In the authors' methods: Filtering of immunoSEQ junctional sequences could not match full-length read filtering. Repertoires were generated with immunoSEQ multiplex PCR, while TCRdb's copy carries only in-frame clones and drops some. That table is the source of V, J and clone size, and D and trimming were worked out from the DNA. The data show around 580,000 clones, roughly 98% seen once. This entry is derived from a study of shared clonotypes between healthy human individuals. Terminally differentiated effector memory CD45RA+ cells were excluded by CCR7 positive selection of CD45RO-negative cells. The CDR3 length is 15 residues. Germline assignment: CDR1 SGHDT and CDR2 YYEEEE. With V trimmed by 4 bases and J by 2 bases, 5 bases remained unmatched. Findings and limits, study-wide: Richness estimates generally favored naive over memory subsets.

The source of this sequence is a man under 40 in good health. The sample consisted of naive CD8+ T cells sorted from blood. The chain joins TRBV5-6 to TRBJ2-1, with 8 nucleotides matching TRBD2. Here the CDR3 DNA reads TGTGCCAGCAGCAAACTAGCGGACCCCTACAATGAGCAGTTCTTC. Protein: CASSKLADPYNEQFF.